This T cell receptor (beta chain) was identified in a study of T cells after yellow fever vaccination. V dropped 3 bases and J dropped 1; count of bases not matched to a gene: 7. This CDR3 spans 15 amino acids. Germline V gene sequence: CDR1 SGDLS, CDR2 YYNGEE. A process of 5'RACE template switching, which added a universal primer site and UMIs, was used to make TCR cDNA. TCRdb analysed the 5' RACE reads with MiXCR anew, one entry per CDR3 protein. The profile shows 500,000 to 550,000 distinct CDR3 sequences, just over 20% of them singletons. The sequenced sample was PBMCs, obtained 21 days after the first yellow fever vaccination. This sequence was found in a man aged 18 to 29 who received the YFV17D yellow fever vaccine. V and J are TRBV9 and TRBJ2-7; 7 bases align to TRBD1. The chain's CDR3 is CASSARDRTSYEQYF. The CDR3 nucleotides read TGTGCCAGCAGCGCCAGGGACAGAACATCCTACGAGCAGTACTTC.